The 4 T cell receptor beta chains presented below share a single source sample, sequenced in a study of graft-versus-host responses after intestinal transplantation. For these TCRs, the target antigens are not known. Clones were sequenced by immunoSEQ multiplex PCR, and TCRdb holds only the in-frame ones, with some missing. The sample holds some 92,000 clones, roughly 89% seen once. Source: unstimulated CD4+ T cells sorted from spleen or lymph node cells, taken before intestinal transplant. The receptors were gathered from a human donor who received an intestinal transplant.

This clone was seen only once. The J gene is TRBJ2-5, the V gene TRBV2; possibly TRBD2 for D (6 bases). V was cut by 7 bases and J by 1 base, with 10 bases left in between. The CDR3 length is 13 residues. The germline gives CDR1 SNHLY, CDR2 FYNNEI. The CDR3 protein is CASTGVRQETQYF. CDR3 nucleotides: TGTGCCAGCACGGGGGTGCGCCAAGAGACCCAGTACTTC.

This sequence joins TRBV30 and TRBJ2-1; a weak D match, TRBD2 (6 bases). V lost 3 bases to trimming and J lost 7 bases, with 16 bases between them. Germline loops: CDR1 GTSNPN, CDR2 SVGIG (reference sequence). The CDR3 is 14 residues long. The CDR3 loop reads CAWRGTGRLNEQFF. CDR3 nucleotide sequence: TGTGCCTGGAGGGGGACTGGACGATTGAATGAGCAGTTCTTC.

Regarding this clone: The junction departs from germline at one end; a sequencing error may be responsible. The rearrangement links TRBV19 to TRBJ2-7, with D perhaps given as TRBD1 or TRBD2 (5 bases each). This CDR3 contains 13 residues. Germline values: CDR1 LNHDA, CDR2 SQIVND (reference sequence). CDR3 amino acids: CATGDVFGIEQHF. In DNA form, the CDR3 reads TGTGCCACTGGGGACGTATTTGGGATCGAGCAGCACTTC. Combining the CDR3 with reference TRBV19 and TRBJ2-7 gives the whole variable domain DGGITQSPKYLFRKEGQNVTLSCEQNLNHDAMYWYRQDPGQGLRLIYYSQIVNDFQKGDIAEGYSVSREKKESFPLTVTSAQKNPTAFYLCATGDVFGIEQHFGPGTRLTVT.

CDR3 sequence (DNA): TGTGCCAGCAGCGTGCACGACAGGGGGCTGGGTGAAGCTTTCTTT. Amino acids: CASSVHDRGLGEAFF. The chain has TRBV9 and TRBJ1-1; the match to TRBD1 covers 10 bases. With V trimmed by 2 bases and J by 7 bases, 8 bases remained unmatched. This CDR3 comprises 15 residues. Per germline, CDR1 SGDLS and CDR2 YYNGEE. The full variable domain, with the rest looked up from reference TRBV9 and TRBJ1-1, is DSGVTQTPKHLITATGQRVTLRCSPRSGDLSVYWYQQSLDQGLQFLIQYYNGEERAKGNILERFSAQQFPDLHSELNLSSLELGDSALYFCASSVHDRGLGEAFFGQGTRLTVV.